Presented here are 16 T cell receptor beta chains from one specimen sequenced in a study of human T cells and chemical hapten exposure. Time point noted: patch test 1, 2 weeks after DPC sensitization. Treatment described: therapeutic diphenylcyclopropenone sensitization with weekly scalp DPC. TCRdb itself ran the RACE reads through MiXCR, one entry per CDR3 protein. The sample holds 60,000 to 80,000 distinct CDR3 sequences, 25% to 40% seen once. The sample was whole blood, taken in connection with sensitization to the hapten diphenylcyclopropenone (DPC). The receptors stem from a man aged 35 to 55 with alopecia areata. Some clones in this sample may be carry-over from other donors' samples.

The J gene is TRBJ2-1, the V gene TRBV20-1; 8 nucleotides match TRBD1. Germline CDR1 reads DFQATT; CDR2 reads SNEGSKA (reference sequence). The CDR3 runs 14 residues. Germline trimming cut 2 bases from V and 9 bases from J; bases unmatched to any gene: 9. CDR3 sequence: CSARTGTGQGEQFF. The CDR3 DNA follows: TGCAGTGCTAGAACCGGGACAGGTCAAGGTGAGCAGTTCTTC.

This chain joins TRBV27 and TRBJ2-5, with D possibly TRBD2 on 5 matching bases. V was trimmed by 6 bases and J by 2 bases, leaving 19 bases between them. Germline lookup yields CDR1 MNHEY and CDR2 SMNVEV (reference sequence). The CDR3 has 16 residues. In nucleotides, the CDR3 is TGTGCCAGCAGCCGAAACGGCTGGCGGGCACAAGAGACCCAGTACTTC. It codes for CASSRNGWRAQETQYF.

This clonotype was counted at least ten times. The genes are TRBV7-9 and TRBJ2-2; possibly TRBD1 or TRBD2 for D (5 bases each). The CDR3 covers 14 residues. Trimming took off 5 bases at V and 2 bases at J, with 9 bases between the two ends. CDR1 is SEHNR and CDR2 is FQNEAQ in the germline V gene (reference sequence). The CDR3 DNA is TGTGCCAGCAGCCCGTGGGACAACACCGGGGAGCTGTTTTTT. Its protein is CASSPWDNTGELFF.

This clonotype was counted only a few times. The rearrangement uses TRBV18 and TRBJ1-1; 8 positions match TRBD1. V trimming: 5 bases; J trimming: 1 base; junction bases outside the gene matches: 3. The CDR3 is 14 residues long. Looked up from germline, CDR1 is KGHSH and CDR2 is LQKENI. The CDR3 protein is CASSRDRKNTEAFF. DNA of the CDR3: TGTGCCAGCTCAAGGGACAGGAAGAACACTGAAGCTTTCTTT.

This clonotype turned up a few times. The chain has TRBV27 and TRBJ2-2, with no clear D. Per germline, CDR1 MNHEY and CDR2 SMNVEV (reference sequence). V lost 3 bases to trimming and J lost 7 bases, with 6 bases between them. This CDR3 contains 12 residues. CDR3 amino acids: CASSFNGGELFF. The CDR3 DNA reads TGTGCCAGCAGTTTTAATGGCGGGGAGCTGTTTTTT.

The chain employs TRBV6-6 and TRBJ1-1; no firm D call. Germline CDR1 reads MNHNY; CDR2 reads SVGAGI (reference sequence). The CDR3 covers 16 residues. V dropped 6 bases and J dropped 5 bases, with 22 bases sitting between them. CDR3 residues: CASSPTPWVRRTEAFF. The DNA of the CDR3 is TGTGCCAGCAGCCCCACCCCGTGGGTGCGGCGGACTGAAGCTTTCTTT.

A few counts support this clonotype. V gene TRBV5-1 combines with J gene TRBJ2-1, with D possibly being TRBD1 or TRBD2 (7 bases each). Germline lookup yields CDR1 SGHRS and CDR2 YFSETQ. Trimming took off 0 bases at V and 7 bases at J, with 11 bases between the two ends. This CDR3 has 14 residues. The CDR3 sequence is CASSLAGGENEQFF. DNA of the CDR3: TGCGCCAGCAGCTTGGCAGGGGGGGAGAATGAGCAGTTCTTC. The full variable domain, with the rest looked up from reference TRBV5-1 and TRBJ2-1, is KAGVTQTPRYLIKTRGQQVTLSCSPISGHRSVSWYQQTPGQGLQFLFEYFSETQRNKGNFPGRFSGRQFSNSRSEMNVSTLELGDSALYLCASSLAGGENEQFFGPGTRLTVL.

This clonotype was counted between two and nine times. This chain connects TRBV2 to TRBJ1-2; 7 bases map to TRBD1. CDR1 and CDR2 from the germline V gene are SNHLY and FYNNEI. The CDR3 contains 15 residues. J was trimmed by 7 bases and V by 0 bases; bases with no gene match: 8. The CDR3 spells CASSEAAGGLSGYTF. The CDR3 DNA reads TGTGCCAGCAGTGAAGCGGCAGGGGGTCTTTCTGGCTACACCTTC.

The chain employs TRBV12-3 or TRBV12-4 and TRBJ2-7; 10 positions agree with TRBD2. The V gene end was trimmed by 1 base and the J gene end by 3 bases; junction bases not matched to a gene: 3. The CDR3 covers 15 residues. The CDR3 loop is CASSLGASGSYEQYF. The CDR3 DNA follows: TGTGCCAGCAGTTTAGGGGCTAGCGGGAGCTACGAGCAGTACTTC.

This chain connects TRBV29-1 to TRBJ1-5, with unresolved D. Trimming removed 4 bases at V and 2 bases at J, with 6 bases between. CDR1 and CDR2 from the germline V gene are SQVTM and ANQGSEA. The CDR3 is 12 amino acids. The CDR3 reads CSVGGRNQPQHF. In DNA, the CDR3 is TGCAGCGTTGGAGGACGCAATCAGCCCCAGCATTTT.

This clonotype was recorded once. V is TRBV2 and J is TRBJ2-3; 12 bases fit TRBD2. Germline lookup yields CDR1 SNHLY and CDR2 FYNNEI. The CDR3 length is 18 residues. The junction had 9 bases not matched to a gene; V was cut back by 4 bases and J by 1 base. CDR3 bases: TGTGCCAGCAGTGGCGGACTAGCGGGGAGAGATCGCACAGATACGCAGTATTTT. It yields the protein CASSGGLAGRDRTDTQYF.

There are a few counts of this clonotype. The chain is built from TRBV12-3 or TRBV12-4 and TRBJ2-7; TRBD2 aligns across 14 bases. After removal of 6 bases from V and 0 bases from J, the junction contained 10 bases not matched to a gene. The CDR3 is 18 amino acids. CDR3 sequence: CASSRGGGLAGDSYEQYF. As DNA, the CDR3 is TGTGCCAGCAGCCGAGGGGGGGGACTAGCGGGAGACTCCTACGAGCAGTACTTC.

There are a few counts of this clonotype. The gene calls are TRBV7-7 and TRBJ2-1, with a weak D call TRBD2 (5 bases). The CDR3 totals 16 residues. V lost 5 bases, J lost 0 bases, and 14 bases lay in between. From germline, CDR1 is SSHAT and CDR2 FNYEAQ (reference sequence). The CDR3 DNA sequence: TGTGCCAGCAGCCCCGGACTTCTTAGCTCCTACAATGAGCAGTTCTTC. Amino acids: CASSPGLLSSYNEQFF.

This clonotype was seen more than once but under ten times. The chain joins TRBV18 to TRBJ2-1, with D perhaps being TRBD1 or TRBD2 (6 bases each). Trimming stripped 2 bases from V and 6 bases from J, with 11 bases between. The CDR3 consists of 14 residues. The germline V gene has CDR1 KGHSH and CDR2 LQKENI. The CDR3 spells CASSPWGALNEQFF. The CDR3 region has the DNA TGTGCCAGCTCACCATGGGGGGCGCTCAATGAGCAGTTCTTC.

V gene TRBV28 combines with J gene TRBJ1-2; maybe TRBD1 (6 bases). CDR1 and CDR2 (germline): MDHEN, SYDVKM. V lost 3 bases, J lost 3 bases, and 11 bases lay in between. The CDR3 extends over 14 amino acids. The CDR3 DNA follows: TGTGCCAGCAGTTTGCAGGGGATGGACTATGGCTACACCTTC. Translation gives CASSLQGMDYGYTF.

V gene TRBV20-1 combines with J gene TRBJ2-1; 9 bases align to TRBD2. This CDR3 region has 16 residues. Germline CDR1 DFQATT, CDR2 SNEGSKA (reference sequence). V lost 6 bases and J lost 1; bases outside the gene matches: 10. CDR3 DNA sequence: TGCAGTGCCTCATTTAGCGGGAGCCTGTCCTACAATGAGCAGTTCTTC. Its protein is CSASFSGSLSYNEQFF.